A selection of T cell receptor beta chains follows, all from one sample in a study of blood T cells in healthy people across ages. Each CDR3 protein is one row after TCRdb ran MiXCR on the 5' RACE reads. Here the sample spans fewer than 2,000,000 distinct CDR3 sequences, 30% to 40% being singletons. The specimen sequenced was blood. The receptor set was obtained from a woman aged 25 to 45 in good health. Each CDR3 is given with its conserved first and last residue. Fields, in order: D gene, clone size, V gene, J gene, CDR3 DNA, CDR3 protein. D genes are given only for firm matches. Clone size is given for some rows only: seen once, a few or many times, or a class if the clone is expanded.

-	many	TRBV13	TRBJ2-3	TGTGCCAGCAGCCGGACGCTTTCGGGAATAGGGGGCACAGATACGCAGTATTTT	CASSRTLSGIGGTDTQYF
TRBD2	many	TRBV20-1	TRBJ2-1	TGCAGTGCTAGACCACGAAGCGGGAGTGCCTACAATGAGCAGTTCTTC	CSARPRSGSAYNEQFF
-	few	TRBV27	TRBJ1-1	TGTGCCAGCAGGGGAGGGGCGCGGACTGAAGCTTTCTTT	CASRGGARTEAFF
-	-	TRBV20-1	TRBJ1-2	TGCAGTGCAACACAGGGTGAATACTATGGCTACACCTTC	CSATQGEYYGYTF
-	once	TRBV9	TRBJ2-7	TGTGCCAGCAGCTCGAGCCCATCTAGGTCCCACGAGCAGTACTTC	CASSSSPSRSHEQYF
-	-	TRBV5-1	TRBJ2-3	TGCGCCAGCAGCTTGAGGCGCGGGGCCTCCACAGATACGCAGTATTTT	CASSLRRGASTDTQYF
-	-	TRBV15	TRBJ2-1	TGTGCCACCAGCACCGGCGGTCTTGGCTTGTACAATGAGCAGTTCTTC	CATSTGGLGLYNEQFF
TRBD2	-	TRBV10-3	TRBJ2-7	TGTGCCATCAGCGGGGGGGCTCGATTCTACGAGCAGTACTTC	CAISGGARFYEQYF
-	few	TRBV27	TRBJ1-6	TGTGCCAGCAGTCCCGGACGAGGAGGGGATTCACCCCTCCACTTT	CASSPGRGGDSPLHF
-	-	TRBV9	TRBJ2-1	TGTGCCAGCAGCGCAGCTTGGGGAGTTGAGCAGTTCTTC	CASSAAWGVEQFF
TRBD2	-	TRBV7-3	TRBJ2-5	TGTGCCAGCAGCTTACAGACGGGGGGTGCAGAGACCCAGTACTTC	CASSLQTGGAETQYF
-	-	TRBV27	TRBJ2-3	TGTGCCAGCAGTTTATTGCGGGGGCCCACAGATACGCAGTATTTT	CASSLLRGPTDTQYF
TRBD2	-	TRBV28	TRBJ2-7	TGTGCCTGGGGTAGCGGGAGTTTAGCCTACGAGCAGTACTTC	CAWGSGSLAYEQYF
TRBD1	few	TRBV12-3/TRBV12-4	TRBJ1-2	TGTGCCAGCAGACAAGAACAGGGGGCGGATGGCTACACCTTC	CASRQEQGADGYTF
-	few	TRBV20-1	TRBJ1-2	TGCAGTGCTAGCTTTCCCGGGACGGGGGGCTACACCTTC	CSASFPGTGGYTF
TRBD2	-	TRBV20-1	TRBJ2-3	TGCAGTGCGGGACTAGCGGGAGTCTCAGATACGCAGTATTTT	CSAGLAGVSDTQYF
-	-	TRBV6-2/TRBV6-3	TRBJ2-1	TGTGCCAGCAGTCAGACTAGAAGTGAGCAGTTCTTC	CASSQTRSEQFF
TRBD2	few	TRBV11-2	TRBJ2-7	TGTGCCAGCAGTTATGCGGGGGGGGAGTACTTC	CASSYAGGEYF
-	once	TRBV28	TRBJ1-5	TGTGCCAGCAGGTTCTTCGGGCTTCAGCCCCAGCATTTT	CASRFFGLQPQHF
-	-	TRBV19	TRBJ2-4	TGTGCCAGTAGTCATCTAGCCAAAAACATTCAGTACTTC	CASSHLAKNIQYF
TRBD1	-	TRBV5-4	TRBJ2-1	TGTGCCATCAATCGACAGGGGTCCTACAATGAGCAGTTCTTC	CAINRQGSYNEQFF
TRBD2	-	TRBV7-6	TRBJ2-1	TGTGCCAGCAGCTTAGCGTCAAAGACTAGCGGGGGGAACAATGAGCAGTTCTTC	CASSLASKTSGGNNEQFF
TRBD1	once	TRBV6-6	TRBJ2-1	TGTGCCAGCAGTTACCCCGGACAGGGGTGGAACAATGAGCAGTTCTTC	CASSYPGQGWNNEQFF
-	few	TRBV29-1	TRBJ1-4	TGCAGCGTTGAAGACCCCAACAGTTTACTAAGTGAAAAACTGTTTTTT	CSVEDPNSLLSEKLFF
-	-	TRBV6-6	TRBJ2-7	TGTGCCAGCAGTTCTACGACAGATGGATACGGGCAGTACTTC	CASSSTTDGYGQYF
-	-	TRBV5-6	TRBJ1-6	TGTGCCGGCAGCCAAACTGGGGACACCGGGTTTTCACCCCTCCACTTT	CAGSQTGDTGFSPLHF
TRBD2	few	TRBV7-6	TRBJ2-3	TGTGCCAGCAGCTTTGTTATAGCGGGGGGGCGCACAGATACGCAGTATTTT	CASSFVIAGGRTDTQYF
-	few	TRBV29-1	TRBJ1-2	TGCAGCGTTGCCGGCGGGATGAGTGGCTACACCTTC	CSVAGGMSGYTF
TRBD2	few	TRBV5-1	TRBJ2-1	TGCGCCAGCAGCTCTACCGGGACTAGCGGGAGTCATGAGCAGTTCTTC	CASSSTGTSGSHEQFF
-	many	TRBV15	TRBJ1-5	TGTGCCACCAGCAGAGCCGGGACTAGGGACAATCAGCCCCAGCATTTT	CATSRAGTRDNQPQHF
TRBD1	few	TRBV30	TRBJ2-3	TGTGCCTGGAGTTCCGGACAGGGCCCAGATACGCAGTATTTT	CAWSSGQGPDTQYF
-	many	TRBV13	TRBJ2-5	TGTGCCAGCAGCTTGAAAAGCGGTCAAGAGACCCAGTACTTC	CASSLKSGQETQYF
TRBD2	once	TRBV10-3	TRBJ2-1	TGTGCCATCCGATCCGGGACTAGCGGGGGGAGCTCCTACAATGAGCAGTTCTTC	CAIRSGTSGGSSYNEQFF
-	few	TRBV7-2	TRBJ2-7	TGTGCCAGCAGCCCCTTTCCGGGCTACGAGCAGTACTTC	CASSPFPGYEQYF
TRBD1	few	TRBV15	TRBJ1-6	TGTGCCACCAGCAGGTTCCCACCTTTTACGACAGGGTGGGATTCACCCCTCCACTTT	CATSRFPPFTTGWDSPLHF
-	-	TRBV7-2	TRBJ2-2	TGTGCCAGCACCCCGATGTGGACACTCAAGGCATACACCGGGGAGCTGTTTTTT	CASTPMWTLKAYTGELFF
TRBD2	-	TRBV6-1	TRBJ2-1	TGTGCCAGCGGGACTAATTACAATGAGCAGTTCTTC	CASGTNYNEQFF
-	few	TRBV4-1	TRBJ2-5	TGCGCCAGCAGCCAAGGAGGAGTAGGACCCCAAGAGACCCAGTACTTC	CASSQGGVGPQETQYF
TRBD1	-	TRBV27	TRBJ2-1	TGTGCCAGCAGTTGGGGTCGGGACAGGGCAAACTCCTACAATGAGCAGTTCTTC	CASSWGRDRANSYNEQFF
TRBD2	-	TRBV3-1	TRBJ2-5	TGTGCCAGCACCCTCGGGCTAGCGGGGTTCGCGCAGTACTTC	CASTLGLAGFAQYF
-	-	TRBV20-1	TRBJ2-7	TGCAGTGCTAGGGGCAACGTCCTCATCCCCTACGAGCAGTACTTC	CSARGNVLIPYEQYF
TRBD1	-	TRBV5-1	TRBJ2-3	TGCGCCAGCAAGCCAGACAGGGGGCTATCAGATACGCAGTATTTT	CASKPDRGLSDTQYF
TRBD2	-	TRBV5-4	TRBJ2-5	TGTGCCAGCAGCTTCCGAAGGAAGACTAGCGGGGGAGAGACCCAGTACTTC	CASSFRRKTSGGETQYF
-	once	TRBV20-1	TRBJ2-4	TGCAGTGCTAGAGATCAAGGGGGGAGAAACATTCAGTACTTC	CSARDQGGRNIQYF
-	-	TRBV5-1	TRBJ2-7	TGCGCCAGCAGCTTTACGGGCCCCCACGAGCAGTACTTC	CASSFTGPHEQYF